This T cell receptor beta chain is from a study of T cell responses to AZD1222 COVID-19 vaccine. Study background: Second doses at about 4 or about 12 weeks were pooled.

The CDR3 is made up of 16 amino acids. Germline V gives CDR1 MGHDK, CDR2 SYGVNS. V was clipped by 0 bases and J by 4 bases; unmatched bases: 8. Regarding the study as a whole: All repertoire sampling was performed exclusively after the peak T cell response. The sample set comprised mostly white British donors with more females, and clonal diversity was possibly underestimated. Reportedly, close to half of spike-specific TCRs are directed against unmutated variant regions.

As to this clone: Its antigen remains unknown.

Sequenced by immunoSEQ multiplex PCR; TCRdb stores in-frame clones only, minus some. Seen here are 95,000 to 110,000 clones, about 90% observed once, and the top ten hold more than 4.5%. The sequencing used peripheral blood, collected on day 0 of AZD1222 vaccination. The chain carries TRBV25-1 and TRBJ2-7; TRBD1 aligns across 8 bases. This TCR derives from an adult in good health. CDR3 amino acids: CASSEYPRQGRYEQYF. The CDR3 DNA reads TGTGCCAGCAGTGAATATCCCCGACAGGGGAGGTACGAGCAGTACTTC.